Listed below are T cell receptor beta chains from one sample, sequenced in a study of T cell repertoires in cytomegalovirus infection. TCRdb called the reads again in MiXCR, with one record for every CDR3 protein. The profile shows hundreds of thousands of distinct CDR3 sequences, approximately 40% of them singletons. No antigen has been assigned to these receptors. Sequencing used cultured PBMCs, obtained from culture after CMV antigen stimulation. The receptors shown here come from a human donor in good health (CMV status not recorded). Some clones in this sample may be carry-over from other donors' samples. CDR3s include the opening cysteine and the closing phenylalanine or tryptophan. The D gene is left open where the match is weak. Not all rows give a size; the values are once, few, many and, for expanded clones, a class.

D gene	V gene	J gene	clone size	CDR3 DNA	CDR3 protein
-	TRBV12-3/TRBV12-4	TRBJ2-1	few	TGTGCCAGCTGTCCACGCCGAAACAATGAGCAGTTCTTC	CASCPRRNNEQFF
TRBD2	TRBV4-3	TRBJ2-1	-	TGCGCCAGCAGCTTCCCGGGACTAGCGGACTACAATGAGCAGTTCTTC	CASSFPGLADYNEQFF
-	TRBV5-4	TRBJ1-6	-	TGTGCCAGCAGCTTACAGGGTTTCGGTTCACCCCTCCACTTT	CASSLQGFGSPLHF
-	TRBV12-3/TRBV12-4	TRBJ2-3	-	TGTGCCAGCACCCTGGGGGGTAGCTCGCATACGCAGTATTTT	CASTLGGSSHTQYF
-	TRBV7-9	TRBJ1-4	few	TGTGCCAGCAGCCCCGATACGAGGGCTAATGAAAAACTGTTTTTT	CASSPDTRANEKLFF
-	TRBV20-1	TRBJ2-5	few	TGCAGTGCTAGTGCTCCCGTTTGGCCCAAAGAGACCCAGTACTTC	CSASAPVWPKETQYF
TRBD2	TRBV7-2	TRBJ2-7	few	TGTGCCAGCAGCTTAGATAGCGGGAGGGCCTGGTACGAGCAGTACTTC	CASSLDSGRAWYEQYF
-	TRBV20-1	TRBJ1-1	-	TGCAGTGCTTACGTCGGACAGCAGAACACTGAAGCTTTCTTT	CSAYVGQQNTEAFF
-	TRBV7-2	TRBJ2-3	-	TGTGCCAGCCGCTTAGGCTCCTCCGCAGATACGCAGTATTTT	CASRLGSSADTQYF
-	TRBV15	TRBJ2-1	-	TGTGCCACCAGCAGAGGAATAGAGTCCTACAATGAGCAGTTCTTC	CATSRGIESYNEQFF
-	TRBV12-3/TRBV12-4	TRBJ2-3	-	TGTGCCAGCAGTCCCAGGGGAGGTCGGGGCACAGATACGCAGTATTTT	CASSPRGGRGTDTQYF
TRBD2	TRBV11-1	TRBJ2-1	-	TGTGCCAGCAGGCGACTAGCGGGGGGCTCCTACAATGAGCAGTTCTTC	CASRRLAGGSYNEQFF
TRBD1	TRBV7-2	TRBJ2-1	few	TGTGCCAGCAGCTTAGACAGGGGCGAGTACAATGAGCAGTTCTTC	CASSLDRGEYNEQFF
-	TRBV19	TRBJ1-1	-	TGTGCCAGTAGTATCGGTCCAGGGGCGAACACTGAAGCTTTCTTT	CASSIGPGANTEAFF
TRBD1	TRBV25-1	TRBJ2-1	-	TGTGCCAGCAGTGGCCTCCACTCGGGACAGATTAGATACAATGAGCAGTTCTTC	CASSGLHSGQIRYNEQFF
-	TRBV6-6	TRBJ1-6	few	TGTGCCAGCAGTTACAGGAATTCACCCCTCCACTTT	CASSYRNSPLHF
TRBD2	TRBV7-2	TRBJ2-2	many	TGTGCCAGCAGCTTAGGGGGGGGGAACACCGGGGAGCTGTTTTTT	CASSLGGGNTGELFF
-	TRBV20-1	TRBJ2-7	-	TGCAGTGCTACGGCGGGAACCTACGAGCAGTACTTC	CSATAGTYEQYF
TRBD2	TRBV10-3	TRBJ2-5	-	TGTGCCATCCGTGATTCTAGCGGGAGTGTTGAAGAGACCCAGTACTTC	CAIRDSSGSVEETQYF
-	TRBV7-2	TRBJ2-3	-	TGTGCCAGCAGCACAGACAGGTACACAGATACGCAGTATTTT	CASSTDRYTDTQYF
-	TRBV7-6	TRBJ2-1	-	TGTGCCAGCAGCTTAGTAGGGGTGCCGGAGCAGTTCTTC	CASSLVGVPEQFF
TRBD2	TRBV7-2	TRBJ2-3	few	TGTGCCAGCAGCTTACCCCCTTTCGGGGGGAGCACAGATACGCAGTATTTT	CASSLPPFGGSTDTQYF
-	TRBV7-2	TRBJ2-2	-	TGTGCCAGCAGCTCGGACATGCGGAACACCGGGGAGCTGTTTTTT	CASSSDMRNTGELFF
-	TRBV7-9	TRBJ2-1	-	TGTGCCAGCAGCGGAGTGAGAACGCGCCCCTACAATGAGCAGTTCTTC	CASSGVRTRPYNEQFF
-	TRBV28	TRBJ2-3	-	TGTGCCAGCGGCCCCAGCCCCGGACAGACAGATACGCAGTATTTT	CASGPSPGQTDTQYF
-	TRBV7-2	TRBJ2-3	-	TGTGCCAGCAGCCCACGGAACTGGGGCACAGATACGCAGTATTTT	CASSPRNWGTDTQYF
-	TRBV7-2	TRBJ1-1	-	TGTGCCAGCAGAGTTAGGCAGGGAGGGACTGAAGCTTTCTTT	CASRVRQGGTEAFF
-	TRBV12-3/TRBV12-4	TRBJ1-6	few	TGTGCCAGCAGTTCCAGGGAGAATTCACCCCTCCACTTT	CASSSRENSPLHF
-	TRBV20-1	TRBJ2-3	few	TGCAGTGCTAGAAGGGTAGATAAGCAGTATTTT	CSARRVDKQYF
-	TRBV7-2	TRBJ2-7	-	TGTGCCAGCAGCTCGACCTGGGGGGCCCAGTTGGGGCAGTACTTC	CASSSTWGAQLGQYF
TRBD2	TRBV29-1	TRBJ2-1	few	TGCAGCCTGGCGGGAGGATCCTACAATGAGCAGTTCTTC	CSLAGGSYNEQFF
-	TRBV18	TRBJ2-3	few	TGTGCCAGCTCACCGACTAACCCGGATACGCAGTATTTT	CASSPTNPDTQYF
TRBD2	TRBV5-1	TRBJ2-5	few	TGCGCCAGCAGCACATATCCGGGACTAGCGGGAGATCCGCAGGAGACCCAGTACTTC	CASSTYPGLAGDPQETQYF
-	TRBV12-3/TRBV12-4	TRBJ1-1	-	TGTGCCAGCAGTCCAAGGTGGGAGAACACTGAAGCTTTCTTT	CASSPRWENTEAFF
-	TRBV7-4	TRBJ2-7	-	TGTGCCAGCAGCCCGGAGGGGGGACAGTGGCCCTACGAGCAGTACTTC	CASSPEGGQWPYEQYF
-	TRBV5-6	TRBJ2-7	-	TGTGCCAGCAGCTCGGAGGGAACAGGGGTAACCTACGAGCAGTACTTC	CASSSEGTGVTYEQYF
-	TRBV6-2/TRBV6-3	TRBJ2-1	-	TGTGCCAGCAGTCACGGGGGACACCCTGTTAATGAGCGGTTCTTC	CASSHGGHPVNERFF
-	TRBV2	TRBJ1-5	few	TGTGCCAGCAGTGCCTCGGGGGGGACTCTTCAGCCCCAGCATTTT	CASSASGGTLQPQHF
-	TRBV6-1	TRBJ1-2	few	TGTGCCAGCAGGGTCGTCGCAGGAGGGGACTATGGCTACACCTTC	CASRVVAGGDYGYTF
-	TRBV12-3/TRBV12-4	TRBJ1-1	-	TGTGCCAGCACCAACCGAGAGGCGGGGACTGAAGCTTTCTTT	CASTNREAGTEAFF
TRBD2	TRBV19	TRBJ2-1	-	TGTGCCAGTAGCGCCGGGTCAGCGGGAGTCAGTGAGCAGTTCTTC	CASSAGSAGVSEQFF
-	TRBV12-3/TRBV12-4	TRBJ1-5	few	TGTGCCAGCAGTTCCGGACAGAACAATCAGCCCCAGCATTTT	CASSSGQNNQPQHF
TRBD2	TRBV6-6	TRBJ2-1	once	TGTGCCAGCACTCAAACCGGGGGGGCGGGAGACTATGAGCAGTTCTTC	CASTQTGGAGDYEQFF
-	TRBV10-3	TRBJ1-1	-	TGTGCCATCGGGGCGGGAACTTCACCTGTGAACACTGAAGCTTTCTTT	CAIGAGTSPVNTEAFF
TRBD2	TRBV11-2	TRBJ2-5	-	TGTGCCAGCAGCCCCAGGGGGGGGACTAGCGGGAGGAGGGAGACCCAGTACTTC	CASSPRGGTSGRRETQYF
TRBD1	TRBV12-3/TRBV12-4	TRBJ2-7	once	TGTGCCAGCAGCCGCGGGACAGGGGACGAGCAGTACTTC	CASSRGTGDEQYF
-	TRBV4-1	TRBJ1-1	-	TGCGCCAGCAGCCAAGATCCCAGGCGGAACACTGAAGCTTTCTTT	CASSQDPRRNTEAFF
TRBD2	TRBV19	TRBJ2-5	few	TGTGCCAGTAGTATTCGGTCTAGCGGGGGGTCTCAAGAGACCCAGTACTTC	CASSIRSSGGSQETQYF
-	TRBV4-1	TRBJ1-1	-	TGCGCCAGCGGAAGGAGGGGAAACACTGAAGCTTTCTTT	CASGRRGNTEAFF
TRBD1	TRBV6-1	TRBJ1-6	-	TGTGCCGCCGGGATCAGACAGGGAACGAATTCACCCCTCCACTTT	CAAGIRQGTNSPLHF
-	TRBV7-2	TRBJ2-3	many	TGTGCCAGCAGCTATCACCGGGCCACAGATACGCAGTATTTT	CASSYHRATDTQYF
-	TRBV6-6	TRBJ2-7	-	TGTGCCAGCAGTTACTCGAGTCCGGGACCGGGAGAGCAGTACTTC	CASSYSSPGPGEQYF
-	TRBV4-1	TRBJ1-3	-	TGCGCCAGCAGCCAATTTCCGGCTTTGCTGGGACTGGGAAACACCATATATTTT	CASSQFPALLGLGNTIYF
-	TRBV4-2	TRBJ2-3	-	TGTGCCAGCAGCCAAGACTGGGCCTTTAATACGCAGTATTTT	CASSQDWAFNTQYF
-	TRBV7-8	TRBJ2-3	many	TGTGCCAGCAGCTTCGGCCCGGATACGCAGTATTTT	CASSFGPDTQYF